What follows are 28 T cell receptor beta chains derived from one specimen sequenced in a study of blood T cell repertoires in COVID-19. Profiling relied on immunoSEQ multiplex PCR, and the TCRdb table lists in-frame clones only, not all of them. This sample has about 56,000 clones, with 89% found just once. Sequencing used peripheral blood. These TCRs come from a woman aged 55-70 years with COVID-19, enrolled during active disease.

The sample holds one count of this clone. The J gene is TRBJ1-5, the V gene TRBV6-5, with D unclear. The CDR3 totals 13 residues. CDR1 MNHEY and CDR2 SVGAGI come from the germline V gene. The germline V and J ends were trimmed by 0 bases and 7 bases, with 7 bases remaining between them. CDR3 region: CASSYSYGQPQHF. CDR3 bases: TGTGCCAGCAGTTACTCGTACGGGCAGCCCCAGCATTTT.

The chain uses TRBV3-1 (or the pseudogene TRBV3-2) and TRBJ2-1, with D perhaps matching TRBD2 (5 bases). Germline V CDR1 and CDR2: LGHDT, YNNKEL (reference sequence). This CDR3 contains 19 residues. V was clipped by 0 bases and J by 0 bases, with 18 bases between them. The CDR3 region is CASSQDPLYSANSYNEQFF. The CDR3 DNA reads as TGTGCCAGCAGCCAAGATCCCCTTTATAGCGCCAACTCCTACAATGAGCAGTTCTTC.

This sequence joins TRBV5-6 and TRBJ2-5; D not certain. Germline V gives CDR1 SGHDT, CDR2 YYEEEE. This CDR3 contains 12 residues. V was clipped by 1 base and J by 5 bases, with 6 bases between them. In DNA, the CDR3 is TGTGCCAGCAGCTTGTATCGGGAGACCCAGTACTTC. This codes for CASSLYRETQYF.

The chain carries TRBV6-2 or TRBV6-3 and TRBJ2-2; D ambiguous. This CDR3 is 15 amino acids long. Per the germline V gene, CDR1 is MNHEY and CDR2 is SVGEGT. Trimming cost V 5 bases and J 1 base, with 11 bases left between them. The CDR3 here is CASSGRGRNTGELFF. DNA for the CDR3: TGTGCCAGCAGTGGAAGAGGTCGGAACACCGGGGAGCTGTTTTTT.

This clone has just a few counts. CDR3 DNA sequence: TGTGCCAGCAGCTTACAGGGGCCCCCCTACGAGCAGTACTTC. This encodes CASSLQGPPYEQYF. V and J are TRBV7-9 and TRBJ2-7, with TRBD1 as a possible D gene (6 bases). Germline loops: CDR1 SEHNR, CDR2 FQNEAQ (reference sequence). V lost 2 bases and J 2 bases, leaving 10 bases between the germline ends. CDR3 length: 14 amino acids. Full variable domain (missing parts from reference TRBV7-9 and TRBJ2-7): DTGVSQNPRHKITKRGQNVTFRCDPISEHNRLYWYRQTLGQGPEFLTYFQNEAQLEKSRLLSDRFSAERPKGSFSTLEIQRTEQGDSAMYLCASSLQGPPYEQYFGPGTRLTVT.

The CDR3 here is CASSISHGGTQYF. CDR3 in DNA: TGTGCCAGTAGTATATCTCACGGCGGTACGCAGTATTTT. The V gene is TRBV19, the J gene TRBJ2-3; D is ambiguous. CDR3 length equals 13 residues. V shed 2 bases and J shed 8 bases, with 11 bases lying between them. The germline V gene has CDR1 LNHDA and CDR2 SQIVND (reference sequence).

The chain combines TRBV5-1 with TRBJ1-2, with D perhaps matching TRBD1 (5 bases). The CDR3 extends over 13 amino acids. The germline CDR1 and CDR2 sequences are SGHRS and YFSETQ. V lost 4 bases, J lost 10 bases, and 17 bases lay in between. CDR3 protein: CASSLNGGSDYTF. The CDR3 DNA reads TGCGCCAGCAGCCTCAATGGGGGGTCGGACTACACCTTC.

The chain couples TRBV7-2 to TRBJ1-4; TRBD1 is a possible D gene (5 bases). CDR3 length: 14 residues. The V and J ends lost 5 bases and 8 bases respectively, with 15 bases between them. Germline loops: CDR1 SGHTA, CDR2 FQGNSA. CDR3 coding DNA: TGTGCCAGCAGCCGCAGCAGGGAACGGGAAAAACTGTTTTTT. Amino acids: CASSRSREREKLFF.

CDR3 sequence: CASTPGTPTYNEQFF. As DNA, the CDR3 is TGTGCCAGCACCCCCGGGACTCCCACCTACAATGAGCAGTTCTTC. The rearrangement joins TRBV7-9 to TRBJ2-1; a weak D match, TRBD2 (6 bases). CDR3 length equals 15 residues. Germline lookup yields CDR1 SEHNR and CDR2 FQNEAQ (reference sequence). Trimming took off 7 bases at V and 2 bases at J, with 15 bases between the two ends.

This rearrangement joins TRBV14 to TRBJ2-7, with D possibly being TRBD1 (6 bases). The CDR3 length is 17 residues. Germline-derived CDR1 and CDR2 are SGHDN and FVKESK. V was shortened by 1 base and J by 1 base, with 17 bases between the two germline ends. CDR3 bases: TGTGCCAGCAGCCAAGGTGGCAGGTGGCAGGGGTCCTACGAGCAGTACTTC. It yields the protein CASSQGGRWQGSYEQYF.

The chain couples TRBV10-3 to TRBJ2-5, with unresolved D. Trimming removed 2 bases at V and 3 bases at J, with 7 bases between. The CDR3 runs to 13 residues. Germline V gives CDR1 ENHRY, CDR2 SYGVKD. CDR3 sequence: CAISELQKETQYF. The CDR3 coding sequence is TGTGCCATCAGTGAGCTACAGAAAGAGACCCAGTACTTC.

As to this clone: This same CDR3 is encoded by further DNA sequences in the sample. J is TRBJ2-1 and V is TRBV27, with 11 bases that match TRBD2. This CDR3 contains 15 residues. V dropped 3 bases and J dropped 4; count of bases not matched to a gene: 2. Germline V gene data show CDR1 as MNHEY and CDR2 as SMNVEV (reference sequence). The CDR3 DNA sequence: TGTGCCAGCAGTTTCGGGACTAGCGGATACAATGAGCAGTTCTTC. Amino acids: CASSFGTSGYNEQFF.

The CDR3 nucleotides are TGCGCCAGCAGCTTGCAGGGACAGCAAGAGACCCAGTACTTC. Translating it yields CASSLQGQQETQYF. The V and J genes are TRBV5-1 and TRBJ2-5, with TRBD1 matching over 7 bases. V was pared by 1 base and J by 2 bases, with 2 bases of the junction left unmatched. The CDR3 sequence is 14 residues long. Germline CDR1 is SGHRS and CDR2 is YFSETQ.

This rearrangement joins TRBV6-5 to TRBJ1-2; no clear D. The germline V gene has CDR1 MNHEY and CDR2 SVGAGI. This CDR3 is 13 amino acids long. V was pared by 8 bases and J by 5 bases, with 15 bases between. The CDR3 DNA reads TGTGCCAGCTACCCCTCCCGGGAGTATGGCTACACCTTC. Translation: CASYPSREYGYTF.

The CDR3 DNA is TGTGCCAGCAGTGATCAAAACAGGGCAAATCAGCCCCAGCATTTT. It codes for CASSDQNRANQPQHF. The V and J genes are TRBV6-1 and TRBJ1-5, with TRBD1 as a possible D gene (6 bases). This CDR3 has 15 amino acids. Between the trimmed V and J ends, which lost 3 bases and 4 bases, there was a span of 13 bases. Germline CDR1 reads MNHNS; CDR2 reads SASEGT.

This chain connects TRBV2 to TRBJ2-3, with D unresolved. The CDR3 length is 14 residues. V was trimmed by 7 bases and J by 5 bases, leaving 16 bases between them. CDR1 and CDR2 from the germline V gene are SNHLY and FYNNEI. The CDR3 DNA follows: TGTGCCAGCATCTCAGATACATCCAAAGATACGCAGTATTTT. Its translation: CASISDTSKDTQYF.

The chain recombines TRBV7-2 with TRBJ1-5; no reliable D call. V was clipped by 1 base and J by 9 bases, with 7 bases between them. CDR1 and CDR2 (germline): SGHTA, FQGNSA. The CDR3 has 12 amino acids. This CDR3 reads CASSLGEPPQHF. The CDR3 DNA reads TGTGCCAGCAGCTTAGGCGAGCCGCCCCAGCATTTT.

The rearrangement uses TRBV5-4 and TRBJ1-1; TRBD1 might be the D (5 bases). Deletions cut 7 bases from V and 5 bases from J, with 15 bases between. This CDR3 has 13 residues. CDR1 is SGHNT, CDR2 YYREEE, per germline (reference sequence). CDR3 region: CASRRGGSTEAFF. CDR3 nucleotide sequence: TGTGCCAGCCGACGGGGCGGGAGTACTGAAGCTTTCTTT.

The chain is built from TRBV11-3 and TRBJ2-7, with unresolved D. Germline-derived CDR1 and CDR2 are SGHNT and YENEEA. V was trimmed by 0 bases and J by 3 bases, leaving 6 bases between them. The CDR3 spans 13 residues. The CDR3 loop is CASSLELLYEQYF. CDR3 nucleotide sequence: TGTGCCAGCAGCTTAGAACTCCTCTACGAGCAGTACTTC. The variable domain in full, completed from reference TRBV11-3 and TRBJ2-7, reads EAGVVQSPRYKIIEKKQPVAFWCNPISGHNTLYWYLQNLGQGPELLIRYENEEAVDDSQLPKDRFSAERLKGVDSTLKIQPAELGDSAVYLCASSLELLYEQYFGPGTRLTVT.

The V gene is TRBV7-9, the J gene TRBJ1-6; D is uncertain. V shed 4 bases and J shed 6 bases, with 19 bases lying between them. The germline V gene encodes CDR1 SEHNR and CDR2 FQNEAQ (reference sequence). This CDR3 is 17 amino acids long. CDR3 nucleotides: TGTGCCAGCAGCTGGATGGACTTGGCGGGATTTAATTCACCCCTCCACTTT. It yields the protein CASSWMDLAGFNSPLHF.

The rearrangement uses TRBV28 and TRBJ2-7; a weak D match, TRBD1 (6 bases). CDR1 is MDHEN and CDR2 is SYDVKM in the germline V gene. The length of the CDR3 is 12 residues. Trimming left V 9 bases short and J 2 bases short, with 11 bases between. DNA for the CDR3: TGTGCCAGTGGACAGTCCGCCTACGAGCAGTACTTC. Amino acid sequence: CASGQSAYEQYF.

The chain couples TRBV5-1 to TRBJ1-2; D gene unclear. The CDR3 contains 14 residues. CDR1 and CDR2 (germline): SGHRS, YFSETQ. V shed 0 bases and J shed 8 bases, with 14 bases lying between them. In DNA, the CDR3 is TGCGCCAGCAGCTTGGACGGTTCGTCGGGAGGCTACACCTTC. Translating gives CASSLDGSSGGYTF.

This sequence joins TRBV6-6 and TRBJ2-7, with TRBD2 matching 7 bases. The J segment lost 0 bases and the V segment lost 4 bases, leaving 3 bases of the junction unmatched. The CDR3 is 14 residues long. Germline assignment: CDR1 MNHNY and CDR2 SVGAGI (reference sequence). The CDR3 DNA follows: TGTGCCAGCAGTTGGGGGGACTACTCCTACGAGCAGTACTTC. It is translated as CASSWGDYSYEQYF.

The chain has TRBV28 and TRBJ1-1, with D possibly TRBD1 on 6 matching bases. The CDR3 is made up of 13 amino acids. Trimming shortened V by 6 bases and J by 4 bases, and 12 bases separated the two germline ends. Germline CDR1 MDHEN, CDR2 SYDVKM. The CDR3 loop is CASRRQAGTEAFF. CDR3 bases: TGTGCCAGCAGGCGACAGGCGGGCACTGAAGCTTTCTTT.

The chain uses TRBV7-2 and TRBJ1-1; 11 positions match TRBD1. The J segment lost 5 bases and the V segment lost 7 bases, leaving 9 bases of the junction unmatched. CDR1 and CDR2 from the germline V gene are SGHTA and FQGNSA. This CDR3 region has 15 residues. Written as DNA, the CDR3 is TGTGCCAGCATCCCCTCCCGGGACAGGGGGACTGAAGCTTTCTTT. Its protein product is CASIPSRDRGTEAFF. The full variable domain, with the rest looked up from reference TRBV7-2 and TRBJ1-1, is GAGVSQSPSNKVTEKGKDVELRCDPISGHTALYWYRQSLGQGLEFLIYFQGNSAPDKSGLPSDRFSAERTGGSVSTLTIQRTQQEDSAVYLCASIPSRDRGTEAFFGQGTRLTVV.

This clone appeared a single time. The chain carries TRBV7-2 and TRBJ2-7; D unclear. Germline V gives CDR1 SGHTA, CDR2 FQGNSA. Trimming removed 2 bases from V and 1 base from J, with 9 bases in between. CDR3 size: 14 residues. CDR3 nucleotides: TGTGCCAGCAGCTTACCTCCCCAGTCCTACGAGCAGTACTTC. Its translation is CASSLPPQSYEQYF.

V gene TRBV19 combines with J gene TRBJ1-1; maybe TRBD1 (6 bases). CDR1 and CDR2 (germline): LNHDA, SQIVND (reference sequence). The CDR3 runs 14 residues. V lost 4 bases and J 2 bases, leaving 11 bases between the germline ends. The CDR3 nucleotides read TGTGCCAGTAGTACCCGAGGGGGTAACACTGAAGCTTTCTTT. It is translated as CASSTRGGNTEAFF. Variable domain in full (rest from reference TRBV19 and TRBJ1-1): DGGITQSPKYLFRKEGQNVTLSCEQNLNHDAMYWYRQDPGQGLRLIYYSQIVNDFQKGDIAEGYSVSREKKESFPLTVTSAQKNPTAFYLCASSTRGGNTEAFFGQGTRLTVV.

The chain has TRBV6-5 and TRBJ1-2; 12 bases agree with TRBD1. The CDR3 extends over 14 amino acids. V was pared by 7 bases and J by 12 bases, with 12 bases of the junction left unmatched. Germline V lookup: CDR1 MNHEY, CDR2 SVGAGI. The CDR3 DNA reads TGTGCCAGCATTCCGGGACAGGGGGCGATTACGGACACCTTC. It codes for CASIPGQGAITDTF.